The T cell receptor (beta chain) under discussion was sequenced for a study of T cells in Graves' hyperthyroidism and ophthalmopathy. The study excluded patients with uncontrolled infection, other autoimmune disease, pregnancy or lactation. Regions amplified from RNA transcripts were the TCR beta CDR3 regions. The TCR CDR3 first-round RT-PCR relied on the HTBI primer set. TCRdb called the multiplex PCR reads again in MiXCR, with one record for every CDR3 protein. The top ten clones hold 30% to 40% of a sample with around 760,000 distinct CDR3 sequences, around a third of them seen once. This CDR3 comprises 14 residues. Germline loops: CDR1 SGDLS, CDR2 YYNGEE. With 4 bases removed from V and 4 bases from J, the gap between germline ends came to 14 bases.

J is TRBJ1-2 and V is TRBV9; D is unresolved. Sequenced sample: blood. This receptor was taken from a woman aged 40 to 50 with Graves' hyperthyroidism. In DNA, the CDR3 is TGTGCCAGCAGCCCAGCGGGGAGGGTCTATGGCTACACCTTC. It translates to CASSPAGRVYGYTF.